In its sample, the clone carrying this T cell receptor (beta chain) was seen a few times. Its antigen is not identified. This sample was included in a study of beta chain features in type 1 diabetes. Study outcomes and limitations: Patients with Type 1 diabetes showed moderately but significantly shorter TCRB CDR3s in all four CD4+ subsets.

Sequenced material consisted of expressed TCRB transcripts (all of the isolated RNA was reverse transcribed). Naive, central memory and regulatory T cell samples came to a mean of approximately 3.6 million reads. Assay used: immunoSEQ multiplex PCR; TCRdb lists only in-frame clones, some missing. Here the sample spans hundreds of thousands of clones, about 14% being singletons. The V end lost 8 bases, the J end lost 1 base, and 11 bases lay between the germline ends. The CDR3 has 12 residues. Germline CDR1 is SQVTM and CDR2 is ANQGSEA. The chain has TRBV29-1 and TRBJ1-2; D is unclear. Sequencing was carried out using naive CD4+ T cells from blood. This sequence was found in a man younger than 35 with type 1 diabetes. The DNA of the CDR3 is TGCAGCTCTCGGGATTTTAACTATGGCTACACCTTC. The encoded protein is CSSRDFNYGYTF.